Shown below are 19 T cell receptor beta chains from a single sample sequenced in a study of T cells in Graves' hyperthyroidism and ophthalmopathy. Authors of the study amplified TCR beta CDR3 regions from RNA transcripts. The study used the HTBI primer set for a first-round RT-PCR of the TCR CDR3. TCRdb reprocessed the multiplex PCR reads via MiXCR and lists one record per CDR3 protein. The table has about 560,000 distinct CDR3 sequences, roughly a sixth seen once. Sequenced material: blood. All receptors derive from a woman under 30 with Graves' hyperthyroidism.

CDR3 bases: TGTGCCAGTACCCGGAAGGGGAACACTGAAGCTTTCTTT. Translated, it gives CASTRKGNTEAFF. The chain joins TRBV19 to TRBJ1-1; D not resolved. V gave up 7 bases and J gave up 1 base, with 10 bases separating them. The germline V gene has CDR1 LNHDA and CDR2 SQIVND (reference sequence). The CDR3 consists of 13 residues.

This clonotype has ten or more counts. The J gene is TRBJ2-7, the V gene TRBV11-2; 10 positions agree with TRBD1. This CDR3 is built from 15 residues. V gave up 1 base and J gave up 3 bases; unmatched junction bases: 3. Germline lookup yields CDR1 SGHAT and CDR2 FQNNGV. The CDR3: CASSLGTGGHYEQYF. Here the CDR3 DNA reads TGTGCCAGCAGCTTAGGGACAGGGGGGCACTACGAGCAGTACTTC. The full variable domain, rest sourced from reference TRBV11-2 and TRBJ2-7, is EAGVAQSPRYKIIEKRQSVAFWCNPISGHATLYWYQQILGQGPKLLIQFQNNGVVDDSQLPKDRFSAERLKGVDSTLKIQPAKLEDSAVYLCASSLGTGGHYEQYFGPGTRLTVT.

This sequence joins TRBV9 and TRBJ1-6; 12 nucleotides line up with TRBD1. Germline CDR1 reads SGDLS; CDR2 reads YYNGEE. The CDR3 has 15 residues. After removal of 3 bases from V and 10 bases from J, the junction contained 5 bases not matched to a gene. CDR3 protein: CASSARDRGPSPLHF. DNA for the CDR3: TGTGCCAGCAGCGCGCGGGACAGGGGGCCATCACCCCTCCACTTT.

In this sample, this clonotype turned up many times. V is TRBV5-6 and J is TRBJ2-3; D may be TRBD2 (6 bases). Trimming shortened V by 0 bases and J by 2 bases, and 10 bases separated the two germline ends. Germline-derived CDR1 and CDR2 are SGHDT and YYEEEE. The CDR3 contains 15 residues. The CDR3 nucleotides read TGTGCCAGCAGCTTGGCGCTAGCGAACACAGATACGCAGTATTTT. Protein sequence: CASSLALANTDTQYF.

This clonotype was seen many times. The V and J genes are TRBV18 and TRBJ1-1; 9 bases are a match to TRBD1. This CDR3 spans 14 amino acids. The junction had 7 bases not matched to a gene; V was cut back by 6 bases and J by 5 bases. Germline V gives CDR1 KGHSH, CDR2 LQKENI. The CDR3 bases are TGTGCCAGCTCGCGGGACAGGGAAAGAACTGAAGCTTTCTTT. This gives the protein CASSRDRERTEAFF.

The CDR3 region has the DNA TGTGCCAGCAGCCTAGGGACGGAAGCCTCCTACGAGCAGTACTTC. Translation gives CASSLGTEASYEQYF. The chain has TRBV5-6 and TRBJ2-7; either TRBD1 or TRBD2 may supply D (5 bases each). Germline CDR1 SGHDT, CDR2 YYEEEE. This CDR3 spans 15 amino acids. V lost 4 bases and J lost 0, with 14 bases in between.

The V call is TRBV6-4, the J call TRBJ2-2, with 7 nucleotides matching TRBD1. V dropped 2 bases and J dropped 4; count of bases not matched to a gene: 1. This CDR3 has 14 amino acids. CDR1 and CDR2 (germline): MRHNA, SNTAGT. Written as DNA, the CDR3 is TGTGCCAGCAGTGACGCAGGGGGCACCGGGGAGCTGTTTTTT. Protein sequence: CASSDAGGTGELFF.

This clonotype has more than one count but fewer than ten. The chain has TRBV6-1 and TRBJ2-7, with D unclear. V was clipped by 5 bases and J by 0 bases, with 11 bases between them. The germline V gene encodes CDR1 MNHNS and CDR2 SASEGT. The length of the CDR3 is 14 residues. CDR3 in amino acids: CASSIGPGSYEQYF. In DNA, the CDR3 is TGTGCCAGCAGTATTGGCCCTGGCTCCTACGAGCAGTACTTC.

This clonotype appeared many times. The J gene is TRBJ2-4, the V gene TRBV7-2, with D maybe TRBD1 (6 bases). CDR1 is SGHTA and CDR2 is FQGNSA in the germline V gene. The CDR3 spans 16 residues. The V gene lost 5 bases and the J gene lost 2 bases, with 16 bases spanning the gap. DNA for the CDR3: TGTGCCAGCAGCCCGGGACAAGAAATAACCAAAAACATTCAGTACTTC. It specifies CASSPGQEITKNIQYF.

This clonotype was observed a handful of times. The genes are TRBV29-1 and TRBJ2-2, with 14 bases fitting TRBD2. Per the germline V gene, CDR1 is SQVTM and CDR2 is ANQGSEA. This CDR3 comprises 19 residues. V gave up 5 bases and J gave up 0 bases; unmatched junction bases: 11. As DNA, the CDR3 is TGCAGCGTTCCTCGGGGACTAGCGGGAGTGGGGGCGAACACCGGGGAGCTGTTTTTT. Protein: CSVPRGLAGVGANTGELFF.

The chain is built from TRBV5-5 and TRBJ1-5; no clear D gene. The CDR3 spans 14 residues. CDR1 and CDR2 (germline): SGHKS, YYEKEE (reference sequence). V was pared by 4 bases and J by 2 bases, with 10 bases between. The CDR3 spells CASSPDPRNQPQHF. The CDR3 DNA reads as TGTGCCAGCAGCCCAGACCCGCGCAATCAGCCCCAGCATTTT.

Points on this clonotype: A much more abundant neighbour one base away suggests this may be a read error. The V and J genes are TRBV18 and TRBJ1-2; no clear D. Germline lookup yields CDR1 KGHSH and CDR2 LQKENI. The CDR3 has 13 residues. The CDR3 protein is CASSREGSLGCTF. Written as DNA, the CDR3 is TGTGCCAGCTCAAGGGAGGGCAGCCTTGGCTGCACCTTC.

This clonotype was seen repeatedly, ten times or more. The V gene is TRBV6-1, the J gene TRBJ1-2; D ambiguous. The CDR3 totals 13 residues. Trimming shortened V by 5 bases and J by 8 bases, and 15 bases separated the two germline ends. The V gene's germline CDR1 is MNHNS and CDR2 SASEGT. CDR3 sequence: CASSSGRVLGYTF. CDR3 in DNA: TGTGCCAGCAGTTCCGGTCGGGTGTTGGGCTACACCTTC.

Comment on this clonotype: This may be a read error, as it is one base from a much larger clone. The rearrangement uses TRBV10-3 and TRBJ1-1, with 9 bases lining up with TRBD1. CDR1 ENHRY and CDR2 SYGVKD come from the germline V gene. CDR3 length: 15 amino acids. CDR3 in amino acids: CAIRSSRTGDTEALF. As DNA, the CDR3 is TGTGCCATCAGATCCTCGAGGACAGGGGACACTGAAGCTCTCTTT.

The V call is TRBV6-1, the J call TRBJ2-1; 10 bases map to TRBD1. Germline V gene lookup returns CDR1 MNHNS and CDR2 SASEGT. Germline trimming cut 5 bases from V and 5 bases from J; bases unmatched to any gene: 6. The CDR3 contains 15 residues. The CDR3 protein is CASSFDRGRNNEQFF. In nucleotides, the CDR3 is TGTGCCAGCAGTTTCGACAGGGGGCGAAACAATGAGCAGTTCTTC.

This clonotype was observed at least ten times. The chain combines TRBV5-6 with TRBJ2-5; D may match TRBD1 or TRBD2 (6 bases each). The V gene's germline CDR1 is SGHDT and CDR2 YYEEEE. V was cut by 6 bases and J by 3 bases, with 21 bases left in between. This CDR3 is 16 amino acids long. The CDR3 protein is CASTPFGGAGKETQYF. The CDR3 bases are TGTGCCAGCACTCCATTTGGGGGCGCGGGGAAAGAGACCCAGTACTTC.

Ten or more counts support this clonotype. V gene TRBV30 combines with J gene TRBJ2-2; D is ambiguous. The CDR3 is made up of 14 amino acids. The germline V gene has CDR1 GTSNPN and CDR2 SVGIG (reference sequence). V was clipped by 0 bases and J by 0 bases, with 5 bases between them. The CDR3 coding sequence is TGTGCCTGGAGTGTACACACGAACACCGGGGAGCTGTTTTTT. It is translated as CAWSVHTNTGELFF.

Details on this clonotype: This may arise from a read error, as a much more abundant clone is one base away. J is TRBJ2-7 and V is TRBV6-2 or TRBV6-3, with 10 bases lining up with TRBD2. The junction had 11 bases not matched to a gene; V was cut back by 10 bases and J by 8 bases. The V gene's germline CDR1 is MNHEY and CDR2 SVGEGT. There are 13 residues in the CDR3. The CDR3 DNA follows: TGTGCCACTGGTAGCGGGAGGACCGGGAAGCAGTACTTC. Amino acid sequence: CATGSGRTGKQYF.

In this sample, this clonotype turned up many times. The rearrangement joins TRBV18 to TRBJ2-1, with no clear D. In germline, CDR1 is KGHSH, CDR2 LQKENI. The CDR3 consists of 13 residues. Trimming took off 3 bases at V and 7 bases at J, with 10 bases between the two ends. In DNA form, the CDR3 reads TGTGCCAGCTCACCCCTAGGTCCTAATGAGCAGTTCTTC. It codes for CASSPLGPNEQFF.